This T cell receptor (beta chain) was sequenced during a study of control samples from healthy donors and cancer patients. The V end was cut by 4 bases, the J end by 0 bases, with 12 bases between. The length of the CDR3 is 16 residues. CDR1 is LNHDA and CDR2 is SQIVND in the germline V gene (reference sequence). The repertoire was sequenced with immunoSEQ multiplex PCR; TCRdb's copy has only in-frame clones and lacks some. Here the sample spans about 150,000 clones, about 94% being singletons. The chain employs TRBV19 and TRBJ1-4, with D hard to call. This receptor was taken from a woman aged 40 to 50 in good health. Specimen: blood. CDR3 amino acids: CASSTRRPATNEKLFF. The CDR3 DNA sequence: TGTGCCAGTAGTACAAGACGGCCTGCAACTAATGAAAAACTGTTTTTT. Supplemented by reference TRBV19 and TRBJ1-4, the full variable domain reads DGGITQSPKYLFRKEGQNVTLSCEQNLNHDAMYWYRQDPGQGLRLIYYSQIVNDFQKGDIAEGYSVSREKKESFPLTVTSAQKNPTAFYLCASSTRRPATNEKLFFGSGTQLSVL.